These 22 T cell receptor beta chains came from one sample sequenced in a study of blood T cell repertoires in COVID-19. The method was immunoSEQ multiplex PCR; TCRdb's version includes in-frame clones alone and lacks a portion of them. Seen here are more than 200,000 clones, just under 90% observed once, and the top ten hold about 2.5%. Sequenced material: peripheral blood. All receptors come from a man aged 30-40 years with COVID-19, enrolled during active disease.

Details on this clone: Other DNA sequences of this sample code for an identical CDR3. The rearrangement joins TRBV6-5 to TRBJ2-7; the match to TRBD1 covers 11 bases. With 6 bases clipped from V and 3 bases from J, the junction kept 7 bases outside the gene matches. Germline values: CDR1 MNHEY, CDR2 SVGAGI. This CDR3 is 15 amino acids long. The CDR3 sequence: CASSPGQGVRYEQYF. In DNA, the CDR3 is TGTGCCAGCAGCCCGGGACAGGGGGTTCGCTACGAGCAGTACTTC.

The chain combines TRBV27 with TRBJ1-1; the match to TRBD1 covers 8 bases. Germline CDR1 and CDR2: MNHEY and SMNVEV (reference sequence). The CDR3 contains 15 residues. V dropped 5 bases and J dropped 3; count of bases not matched to a gene: 8. The DNA for the CDR3 is TGTGCCAGCAGTGGGACAGGTTTGGGATACACTGAAGCTTTCTTT. Protein: CASSGTGLGYTEAFF.

J is TRBJ1-4 and V is TRBV10-3; 7 bases fit TRBD1. Germline V gene sequence: CDR1 ENHRY, CDR2 SYGVKD. The CDR3 is 13 residues long. After removal of 4 bases from V and 6 bases from J, the junction contained 2 bases not matched to a gene. The CDR3 sequence is CAISGQGDEKLFF. In DNA form, the CDR3 reads TGTGCCATCAGTGGGCAGGGGGATGAAAAACTGTTTTTT.

V is TRBV19 and J is TRBJ2-3; tentatively, D is TRBD1 (6 bases). This CDR3 comprises 14 residues. Germline lookup yields CDR1 LNHDA and CDR2 SQIVND (reference sequence). V was pared by 5 bases and J by 6 bases, with 15 bases between. The CDR3 sequence: CASSPTPGADTQYF. CDR3 bases: TGTGCCAGTAGTCCCACCCCAGGGGCCGATACGCAGTATTTT.

The CDR3 coding sequence is TGTGCCAGCTCACTATTCCCGGGGGAGTACGAGCAGTACTTC. Residues: CASSLFPGEYEQYF. The gene calls are TRBV18 and TRBJ2-7; D is perhaps TRBD2 (6 bases). The CDR3 has 14 amino acids. The germline gives CDR1 KGHSH, CDR2 LQKENI. V dropped 4 bases and J dropped 4 bases, with 14 bases sitting between them.

The V and J genes are TRBV7-2 and TRBJ2-2; D possibly corresponds to TRBD1 (6 bases). CDR1 and CDR2 from the germline V gene are SGHTA and FQGNSA. The CDR3 is 15 amino acids. The V end lost 1 base, the J end lost 3 bases, and 9 bases lay between the germline ends. CDR3 sequence reads: CASSLGQVDTGELFF. CDR3 nucleotides: TGTGCCAGCAGCTTAGGACAGGTGGACACCGGGGAGCTGTTTTTT.

This clone showed up just once. The chain links TRBV24-1 to TRBJ2-3, with no clear D. With 5 bases removed from V and 1 base from J, the gap between germline ends came to 6 bases. CDR1 is KGHDR and CDR2 is SFDVKD in the germline V gene. The CDR3 contains 13 residues. This chain's CDR3 is CATSGRGTDTQYF. DNA for the CDR3: TGTGCCACCAGTGGCCGGGGCACAGATACGCAGTATTTT.

CDR3 bases: TGTGCCAGCAGTTTATTGGGGACAGGATTTTCACCCCTCCACTTT. It yields the protein CASSLLGTGFSPLHF. This chain connects TRBV27 to TRBJ1-6; 8 bases agree with TRBD1. The germline CDR1 and CDR2 sequences are MNHEY and SMNVEV (reference sequence). J gave up 9 bases and V 1 base, and 5 bases lay outside the gene matches. This CDR3 has 15 amino acids.

The rearrangement uses TRBV4-2 and TRBJ2-3; the match to TRBD2 covers 9 bases. This CDR3 contains 17 residues. Germline loops: CDR1 LGHNA, CDR2 YNFKEQ. J was trimmed by 3 bases and V by 0 bases; bases with no gene match: 7. CDR3 coding DNA: TGTGCCAGCAGCCAAGATCTTGGTAGCGGGGGTACAGATACGCAGTATTTT. This sequence encodes CASSQDLGSGGTDTQYF.

The table lists this clone with a few counts. The chain employs TRBV7-9 and TRBJ1-3, with unresolved D. CDR1 and CDR2 from the germline V gene are SEHNR and FQNEAQ (reference sequence). The CDR3 sequence is 13 residues long. The V gene lost 6 bases and the J gene lost 0 bases, with 6 bases spanning the gap. As DNA, the CDR3 is TGTGCCAGCAGTTGGAGCTCTGGAAACACCATATATTTT. It yields the protein CASSWSSGNTIYF.

The V call is TRBV4-1, the J call TRBJ2-3, with TRBD2 matching 8 bases. V shed 3 bases and J 4 bases; nucleotides not matched to a gene: 18. Germline-derived CDR1 and CDR2 are MGHRA and YSYEKL. The CDR3 has 19 amino acids. The CDR3 DNA reads TGCGCCAGCAGCCAGCCTTCCGGGACTAGGACCGGGGGGGCAGATACGCAGTATTTT. Its translation: CASSQPSGTRTGGADTQYF.

The chain recombines TRBV7-2 with TRBJ1-1, with a weak D call TRBD1 (5 bases). The germline V gene has CDR1 SGHTA and CDR2 FQGNSA. The V end was cut by 2 bases, the J end by 6 bases, with 10 bases between. The CDR3 extends over 13 amino acids. The CDR3 coding sequence is TGTGCCAGCAGCTTACTGACGGGGGCTGAAGCTTTCTTT. This sequence encodes CASSLLTGAEAFF.

This clone was seen a single time. V gene TRBV4-3 combines with J gene TRBJ1-1, with 12 nucleotides matching TRBD1. CDR1 and CDR2 (germline): LGHNA, YSLEER. CDR3 length: 19 amino acids. J gave up 5 bases and V 0 bases, and 13 bases lay outside the gene matches. CDR3 DNA sequence: TGCGCCAGCAGCCAAGAAGGGCCCGGGACAGGGGGCTTGGAAACTGAAGCTTTCTTT. Translating gives CASSQEGPGTGGLETEAFF.

The gene calls are TRBV10-2 and TRBJ1-5, with D possibly being TRBD1 (5 bases). CDR3 length equals 13 residues. Germline V CDR1 and CDR2: WSHSY, SAAADI. Between the trimmed V and J ends, which lost 4 bases and 5 bases, there was a span of 9 bases. Here the CDR3 DNA reads TGCGCCAGCAGTGTTAGGGGTGATCAGCCCCAGCATTTT. Translation gives CASSVRGDQPQHF.

The chain links TRBV24-1 to TRBJ2-3; 7 bases line up with TRBD2. Germline V CDR1 and CDR2: KGHDR, SFDVKD. V shed 2 bases, J shed 3 bases, and the junction held 4 bases outside the gene matches. The CDR3 is 15 amino acids. The CDR3 reads CATSDSGGSTDTQYF. As DNA, the CDR3 is TGTGCCACCAGTGATTCGGGCGGGAGTACAGATACGCAGTATTTT.

The chain uses TRBV10-3 and TRBJ1-3; D possibly corresponds to TRBD1 (6 bases). Germline V gene lookup returns CDR1 ENHRY and CDR2 SYGVKD. The V gene lost 6 bases and the J gene lost 4 bases, with 10 bases spanning the gap. The CDR3 runs 13 residues. CDR3 loop: CAIRGTGGNTIYF. In nucleotides, the CDR3 is TGTGCCATCAGGGGTACAGGGGGAAACACCATATATTTT.

The gene calls are TRBV7-8 and TRBJ1-6; TRBD1 aligns across 7 bases. CDR3 length: 15 residues. Looked up from germline, CDR1 is SGHVS and CDR2 is FQNEAQ. The V segment lost 3 bases and the J segment 7 bases; nucleotides outside the gene matches: 6. This chain's CDR3 is CASSFRDSKNSPLHF. For the CDR3, the DNA is TGTGCCAGCAGCTTCCGGGACAGCAAGAATTCACCCCTCCACTTT.

V gene TRBV7-3 combines with J gene TRBJ2-2, with TRBD1 matching 10 bases. The germline V gene encodes CDR1 SGHTA and CDR2 FQGTGA. This CDR3 has 16 amino acids. V dropped 0 bases and J dropped 4; count of bases not matched to a gene: 2. The CDR3 DNA sequence: TGTGCCAGCAGCTTAACAAGACAGGGGGCCACCGGGGAGCTGTTTTTT. As protein: CASSLTRQGATGELFF.

The genes are TRBV5-6 and TRBJ1-5, with 8 bases matching TRBD1. CDR1 and CDR2 (germline): SGHDT, YYEEEE. The CDR3 contains 15 residues. J lost 4 bases, V lost 4 bases, and 7 bases had no gene match. The DNA for the CDR3 is TGTGCCAGCAGCCTCCTTTGGACAGGGAATCAGCCCCAGCATTTT. It specifies CASSLLWTGNQPQHF.

The chain has TRBV27 and TRBJ2-7, with 8 bases identical to TRBD1. Germline trimming cut 4 bases from V and 0 bases from J; bases unmatched to any gene: 5. Germline V gene sequence: CDR1 MNHEY, CDR2 SMNVEV (reference sequence). CDR3 length: 15 residues. The CDR3 nucleotides are TGTGCCAGCAGTTCTCAGGGGGCTGCCTCCTACGAGCAGTACTTC. Its translation: CASSSQGAASYEQYF.

The gene calls are TRBV27 and TRBJ1-2, with TRBD1 as a possible D gene (5 bases). This CDR3 comprises 13 residues. CDR1 and CDR2 from the germline V gene are MNHEY and SMNVEV (reference sequence). Deletions cut 2 bases from V and 8 bases from J, with 12 bases between. CDR3 sequence: CASSLVRDSGYTF. CDR3 DNA sequence: TGTGCCAGCAGTTTAGTCAGGGATAGCGGCTACACCTTC.

This chain connects TRBV6-1 to TRBJ2-7; 9 nucleotides align to TRBD1. Germline assignment: CDR1 MNHNS and CDR2 SASEGT. This CDR3 has 15 residues. J gave up 3 bases and V 3 bases, and 6 bases lay outside the gene matches. This CDR3 is CASSEPGQGRYEQYF. CDR3 in DNA: TGTGCCAGCAGTGAGCCGGGACAGGGTCGCTACGAGCAGTACTTC.